This T cell receptor (beta chain) is drawn from a study of identical twins. Study results and caveats: Sharing of beta out-of-frame sequences by twins showed a weaker excess. Analyses based on zero insertions could be partly confounded by invariant MAIT and iNKT cells.

This clonotype was found many times. The antigen is unknown. One entry per CDR3 protein, called by TCRdb with MiXCR from the 5' RACE reads. The repertoire holds some 320,000 distinct CDR3 sequences, 12% seen once, with 6% to 9% in the top ten. The data were also submitted as part of a second study, on yellow fever vaccine responses in identical twins. That paper notes: Convergence reportedly seemed to mark part of the twins' vaccine T cell response, with personalization marking the rest.

Sequenced material: CD8+ T cells sorted from blood. This clonotype originated in a woman aged 18 to 35 in good health.

The CDR3 DNA reads as TGTGCCAGCAGCTTCAGGGGGCAGAGGACTGAAGCTTTCTTT. It translates to CASSFRGQRTEAFF. This chain joins TRBV7-8 and TRBJ1-1, with TRBD1 matching 8 bases. The V gene end was trimmed by 3 bases and the J gene end by 5 bases; junction bases not matched to a gene: 5. The length of the CDR3 is 14 residues. Germline-derived CDR1 and CDR2 are SGHVS and FQNEAQ.